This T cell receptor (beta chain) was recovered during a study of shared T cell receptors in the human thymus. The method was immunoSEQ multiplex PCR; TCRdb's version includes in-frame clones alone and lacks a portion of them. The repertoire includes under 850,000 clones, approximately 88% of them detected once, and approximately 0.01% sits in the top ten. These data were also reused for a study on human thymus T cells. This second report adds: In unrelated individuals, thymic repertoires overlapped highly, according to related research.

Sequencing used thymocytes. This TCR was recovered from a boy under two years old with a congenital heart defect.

The CDR3 coding sequence is TGTGCCAGCTCACCTAGACTAGCGGGAGGGGAACTGGGGCAAGAGACCCAGTACTTC. Its protein is CASSPRLAGGELGQETQYF. The V gene is TRBV18, the J gene TRBJ2-5, with 14 bases lining up with TRBD2. V gave up 3 bases and J gave up 2 bases; unmatched junction bases: 11. This CDR3 is built from 19 residues. CDR1 is KGHSH, CDR2 LQKENI, per germline. Full variable domain (remainder filled in from reference TRBV18 and TRBJ2-5): NAGVMQNPRHLVRRRGQEARLRCSPMKGHSHVYWYRQLPEEGLKFMVYLQKENIIDESGMPKERFSAEFPKEGPSILRIQQVVRGDSAAYFCASSPRLAGGELGQETQYFGPGTRLLVL.